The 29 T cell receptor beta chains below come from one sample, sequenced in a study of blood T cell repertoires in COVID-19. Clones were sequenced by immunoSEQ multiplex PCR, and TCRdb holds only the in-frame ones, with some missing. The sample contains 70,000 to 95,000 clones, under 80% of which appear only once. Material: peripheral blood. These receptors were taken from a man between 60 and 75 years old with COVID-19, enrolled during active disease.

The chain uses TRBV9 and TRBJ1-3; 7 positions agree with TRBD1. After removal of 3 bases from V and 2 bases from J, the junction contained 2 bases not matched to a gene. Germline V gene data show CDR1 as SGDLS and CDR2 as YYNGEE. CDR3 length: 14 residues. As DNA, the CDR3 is TGTGCCAGCAGCGCGGGGACAGCTGGAAACACCATATATTTT. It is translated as CASSAGTAGNTIYF.

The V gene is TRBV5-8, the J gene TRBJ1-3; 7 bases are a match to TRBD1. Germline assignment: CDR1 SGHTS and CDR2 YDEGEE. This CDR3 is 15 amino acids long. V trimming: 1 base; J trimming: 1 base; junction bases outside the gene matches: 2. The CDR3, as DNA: TGTGCCAGCAGCTTGCTGACAGGGTCTGGAAACACCATATATTTT. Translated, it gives CASSLLTGSGNTIYF.

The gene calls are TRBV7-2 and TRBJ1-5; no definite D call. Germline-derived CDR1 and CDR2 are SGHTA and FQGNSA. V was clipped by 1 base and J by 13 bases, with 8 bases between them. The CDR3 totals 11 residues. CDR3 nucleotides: TGTGCCAGCAGCTTAGGGCCCAGGCAGCATTTT. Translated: CASSLGPRQHF. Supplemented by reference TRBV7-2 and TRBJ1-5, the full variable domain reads GAGVSQSPSNKVTEKGKDVELRCDPISGHTALYWYRQSLGQGLEFLIYFQGNSAPDKSGLPSDRFSAERTGGSVSTLTIQRTQQEDSAVYLCASSLGPRQHFGDGTRLSIL.

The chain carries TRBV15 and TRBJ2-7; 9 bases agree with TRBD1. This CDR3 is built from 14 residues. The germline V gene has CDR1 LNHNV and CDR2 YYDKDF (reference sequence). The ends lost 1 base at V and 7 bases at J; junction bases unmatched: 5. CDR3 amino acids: CATSRGDRGYEQYF. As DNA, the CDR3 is TGTGCCACCAGCAGAGGCGACAGGGGGTATGAGCAGTACTTC.

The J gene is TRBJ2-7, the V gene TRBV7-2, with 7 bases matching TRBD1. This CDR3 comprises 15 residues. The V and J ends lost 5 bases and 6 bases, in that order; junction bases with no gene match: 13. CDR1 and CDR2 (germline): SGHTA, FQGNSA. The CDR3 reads CASSPETGQFGEQYF. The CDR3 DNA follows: TGTGCCAGCAGCCCCGAGACAGGGCAGTTCGGCGAGCAGTACTTC.

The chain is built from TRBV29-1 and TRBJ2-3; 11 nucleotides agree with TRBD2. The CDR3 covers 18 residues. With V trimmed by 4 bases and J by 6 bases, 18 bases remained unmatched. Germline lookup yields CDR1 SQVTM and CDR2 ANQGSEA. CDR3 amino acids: CSVGTPVAGGYQMDTQYF. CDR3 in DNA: TGCAGCGTTGGGACCCCAGTAGCGGGGGGGTATCAGATGGATACGCAGTATTTT.

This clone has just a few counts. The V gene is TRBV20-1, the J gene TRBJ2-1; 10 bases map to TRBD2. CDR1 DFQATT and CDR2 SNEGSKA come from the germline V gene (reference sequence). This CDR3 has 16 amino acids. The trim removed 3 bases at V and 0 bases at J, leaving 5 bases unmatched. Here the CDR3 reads CSASGPSGSSYNEQFF. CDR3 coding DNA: TGCAGTGCTAGTGGTCCTAGCGGGAGCTCCTACAATGAGCAGTTCTTC.

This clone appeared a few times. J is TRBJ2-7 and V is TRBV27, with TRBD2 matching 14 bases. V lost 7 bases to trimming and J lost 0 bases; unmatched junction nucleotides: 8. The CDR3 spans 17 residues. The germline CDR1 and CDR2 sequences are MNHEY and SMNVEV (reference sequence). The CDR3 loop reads CASKPGTSGSPSYEQYF. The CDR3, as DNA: TGTGCCAGCAAACCAGGGACTAGCGGGAGTCCCTCCTACGAGCAGTACTTC.

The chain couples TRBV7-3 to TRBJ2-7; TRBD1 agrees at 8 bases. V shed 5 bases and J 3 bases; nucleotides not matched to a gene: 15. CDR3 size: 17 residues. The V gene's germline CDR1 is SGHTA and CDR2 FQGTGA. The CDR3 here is CASSPRRQGLPIYEQYF. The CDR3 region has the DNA TGTGCCAGCAGCCCCCGGCGACAGGGGCTACCAATCTACGAGCAGTACTTC.

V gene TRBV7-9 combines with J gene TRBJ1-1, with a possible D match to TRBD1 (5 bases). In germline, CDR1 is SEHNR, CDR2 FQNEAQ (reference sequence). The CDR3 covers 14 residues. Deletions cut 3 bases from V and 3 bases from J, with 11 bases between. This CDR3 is CASSFSKGDTEAFF. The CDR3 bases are TGTGCCAGCAGCTTCTCAAAAGGGGACACTGAAGCTTTCTTT.

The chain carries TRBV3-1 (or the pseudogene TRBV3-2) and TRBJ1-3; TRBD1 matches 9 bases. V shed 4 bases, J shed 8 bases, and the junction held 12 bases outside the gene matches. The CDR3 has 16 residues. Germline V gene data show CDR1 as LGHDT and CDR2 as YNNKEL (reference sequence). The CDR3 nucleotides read TGTGCCAGCAGCCTTCAGCGGGGGACAGGGTTGGACACCATATATTTT. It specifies CASSLQRGTGLDTIYF.

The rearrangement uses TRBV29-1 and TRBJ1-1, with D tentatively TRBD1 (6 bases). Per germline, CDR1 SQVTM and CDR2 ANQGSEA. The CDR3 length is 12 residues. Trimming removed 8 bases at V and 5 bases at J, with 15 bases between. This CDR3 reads CSSFGGTTEAFF. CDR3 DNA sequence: TGCAGCTCGTTCGGGGGGACAACTGAAGCTTTCTTT.

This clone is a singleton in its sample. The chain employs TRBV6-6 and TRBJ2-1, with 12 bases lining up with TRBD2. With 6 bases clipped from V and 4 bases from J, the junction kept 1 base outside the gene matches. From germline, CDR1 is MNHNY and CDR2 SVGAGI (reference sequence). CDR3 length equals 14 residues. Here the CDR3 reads CASSGLAGYNEQFF. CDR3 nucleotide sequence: TGTGCCAGCAGCGGACTAGCGGGATACAATGAGCAGTTCTTC.

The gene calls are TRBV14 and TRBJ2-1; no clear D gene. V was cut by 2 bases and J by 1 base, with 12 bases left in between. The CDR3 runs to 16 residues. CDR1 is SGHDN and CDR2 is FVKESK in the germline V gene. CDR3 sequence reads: CASSQIGSKSYNEQFF. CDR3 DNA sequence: TGTGCCAGCAGCCAAATTGGTAGCAAGTCCTACAATGAGCAGTTCTTC.

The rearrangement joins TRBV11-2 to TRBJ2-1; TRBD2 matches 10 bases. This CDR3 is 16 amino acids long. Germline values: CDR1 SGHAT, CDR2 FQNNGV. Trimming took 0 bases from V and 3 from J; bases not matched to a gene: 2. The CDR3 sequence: CASSLEASGSYNEQFF. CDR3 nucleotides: TGTGCCAGCAGCTTAGAGGCTAGCGGGAGCTACAATGAGCAGTTCTTC. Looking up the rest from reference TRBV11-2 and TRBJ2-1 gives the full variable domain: EAGVAQSPRYKIIEKRQSVAFWCNPISGHATLYWYQQILGQGPKLLIQFQNNGVVDDSQLPKDRFSAERLKGVDSTLKIQPAKLEDSAVYLCASSLEASGSYNEQFFGPGTRLTVL.

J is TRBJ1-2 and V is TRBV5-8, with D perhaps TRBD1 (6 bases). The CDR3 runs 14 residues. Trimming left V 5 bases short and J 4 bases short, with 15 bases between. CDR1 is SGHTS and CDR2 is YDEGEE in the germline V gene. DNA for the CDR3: TGTGCCAGCAGGGAGACAGGCCATGGCTATGGCTACACCTTC. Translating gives CASRETGHGYGYTF.

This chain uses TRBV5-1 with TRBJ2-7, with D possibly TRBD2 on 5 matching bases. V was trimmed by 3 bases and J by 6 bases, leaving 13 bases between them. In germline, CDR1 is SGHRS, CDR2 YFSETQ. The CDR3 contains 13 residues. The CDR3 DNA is TGCGCCAGCAGCTGGACTCCTGGGCTCGAGCAGTACTTC. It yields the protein CASSWTPGLEQYF.

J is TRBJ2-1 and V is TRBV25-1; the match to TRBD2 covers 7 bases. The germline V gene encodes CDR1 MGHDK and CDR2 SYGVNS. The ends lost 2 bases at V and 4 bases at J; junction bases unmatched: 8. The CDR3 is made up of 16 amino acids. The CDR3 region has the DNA TGTGCCAGCAGTGAAAATGGGCTAGCGGAATACAATGAGCAGTTCTTC. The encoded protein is CASSENGLAEYNEQFF.

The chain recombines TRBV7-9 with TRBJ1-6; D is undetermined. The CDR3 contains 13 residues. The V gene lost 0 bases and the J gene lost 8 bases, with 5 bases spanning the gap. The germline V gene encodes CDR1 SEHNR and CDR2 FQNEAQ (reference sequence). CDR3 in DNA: TGTGCCAGCAGCTTAGCCGGGGATTCACCCCTCCACTTT. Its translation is CASSLAGDSPLHF.

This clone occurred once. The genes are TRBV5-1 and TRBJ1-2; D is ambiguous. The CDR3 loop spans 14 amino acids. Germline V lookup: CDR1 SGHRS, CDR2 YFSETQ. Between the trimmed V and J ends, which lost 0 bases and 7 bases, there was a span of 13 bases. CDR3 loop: CASSLDTGYGGYTF. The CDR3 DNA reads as TGCGCCAGCAGCTTGGATACGGGGTATGGTGGCTACACCTTC.

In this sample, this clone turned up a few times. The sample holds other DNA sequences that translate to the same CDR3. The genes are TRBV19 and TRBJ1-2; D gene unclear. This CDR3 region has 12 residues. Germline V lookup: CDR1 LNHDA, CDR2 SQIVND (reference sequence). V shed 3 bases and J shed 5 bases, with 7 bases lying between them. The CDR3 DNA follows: TGTGCCAGTAGTATGCCAGTTTATGGCTACACCTTC. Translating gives CASSMPVYGYTF.

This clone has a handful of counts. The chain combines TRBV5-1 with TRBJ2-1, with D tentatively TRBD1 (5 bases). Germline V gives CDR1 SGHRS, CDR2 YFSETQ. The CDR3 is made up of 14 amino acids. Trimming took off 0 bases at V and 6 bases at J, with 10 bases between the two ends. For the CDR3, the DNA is TGCGCCAGCAGCTTGGATCGTCAGGGCAATGAGCAGTTCTTC. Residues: CASSLDRQGNEQFF.

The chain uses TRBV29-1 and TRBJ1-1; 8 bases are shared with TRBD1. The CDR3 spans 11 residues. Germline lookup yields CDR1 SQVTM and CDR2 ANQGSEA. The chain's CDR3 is CGGQGRTEAFF. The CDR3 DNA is TGCGGCGGACAGGGACGGACTGAAGCTTTCTTT.

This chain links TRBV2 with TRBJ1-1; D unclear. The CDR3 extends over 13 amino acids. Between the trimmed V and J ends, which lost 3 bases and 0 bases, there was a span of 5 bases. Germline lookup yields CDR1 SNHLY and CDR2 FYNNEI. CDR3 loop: CASSDSLNTEAFF. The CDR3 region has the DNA TGTGCCAGCAGTGATTCTCTGAACACTGAAGCTTTCTTT.

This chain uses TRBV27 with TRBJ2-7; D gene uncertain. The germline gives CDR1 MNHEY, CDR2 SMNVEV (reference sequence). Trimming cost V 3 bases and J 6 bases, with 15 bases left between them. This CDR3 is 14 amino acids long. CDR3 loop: CASSLVSSGSEQYF. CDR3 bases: TGTGCCAGCAGTTTGGTCAGCTCGGGTAGCGAGCAGTACTTC.

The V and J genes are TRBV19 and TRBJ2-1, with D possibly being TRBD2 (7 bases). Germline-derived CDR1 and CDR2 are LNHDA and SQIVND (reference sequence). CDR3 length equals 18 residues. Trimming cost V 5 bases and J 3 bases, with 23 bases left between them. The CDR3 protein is CASSARAAGGGRYNEQFF. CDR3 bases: TGTGCCAGTAGTGCAAGGGCAGCTGGGGGGGGGCGCTACAATGAGCAGTTCTTC.

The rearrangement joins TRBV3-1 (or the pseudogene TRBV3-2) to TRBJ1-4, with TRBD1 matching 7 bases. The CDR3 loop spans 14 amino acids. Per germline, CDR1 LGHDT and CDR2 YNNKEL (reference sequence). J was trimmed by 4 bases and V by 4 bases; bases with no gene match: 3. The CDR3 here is CASSPRDSNEKLFF. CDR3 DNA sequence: TGTGCCAGCAGCCCCCGGGACAGTAATGAAAAACTGTTTTTT.

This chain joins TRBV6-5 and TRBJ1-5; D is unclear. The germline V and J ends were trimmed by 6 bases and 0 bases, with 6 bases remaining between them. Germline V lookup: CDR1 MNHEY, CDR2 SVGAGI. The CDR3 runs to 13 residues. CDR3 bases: TGTGCCAGCAGCCAAAATAGCAATCAGCCCCAGCATTTT. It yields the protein CASSQNSNQPQHF.

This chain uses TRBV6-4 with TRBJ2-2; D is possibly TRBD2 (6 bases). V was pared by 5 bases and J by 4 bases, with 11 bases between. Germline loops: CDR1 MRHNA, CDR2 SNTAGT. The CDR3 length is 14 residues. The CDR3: CASSSGGSTGELFF. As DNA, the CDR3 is TGTGCCAGCAGTAGTGGAGGGTCCACCGGGGAGCTGTTTTTT.